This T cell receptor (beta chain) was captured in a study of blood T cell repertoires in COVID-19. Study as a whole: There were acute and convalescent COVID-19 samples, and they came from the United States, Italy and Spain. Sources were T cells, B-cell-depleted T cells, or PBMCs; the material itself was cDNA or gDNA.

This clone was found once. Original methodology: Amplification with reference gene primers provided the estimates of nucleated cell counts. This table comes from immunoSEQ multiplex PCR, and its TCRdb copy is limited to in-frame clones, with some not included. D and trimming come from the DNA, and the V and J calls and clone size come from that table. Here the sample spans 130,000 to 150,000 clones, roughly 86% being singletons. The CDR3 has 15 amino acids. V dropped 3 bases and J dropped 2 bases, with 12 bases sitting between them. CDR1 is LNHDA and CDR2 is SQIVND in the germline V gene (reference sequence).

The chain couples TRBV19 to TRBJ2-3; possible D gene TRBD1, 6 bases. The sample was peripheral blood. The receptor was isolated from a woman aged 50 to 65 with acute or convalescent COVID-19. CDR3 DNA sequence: TGTGCCAGTAGTATCTCCGGGACAAACACAGATACGCAGTATTTT. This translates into CASSISGTNTDTQYF.